The 3 T cell receptor beta chains presented below share a single source sample, sequenced in a study of CD4 T cells in relation to SARS-CoV-2 and coronaviruses. TCRdb's copy holds only in-frame clones and misses some; the assay was immunoSEQ multiplex PCR. Among just over 25,000 clones listed, around 80% were seen once. Which antigens these TCRs recognize remains unknown. CD4+ T cells from unexposed donors were obtained before the COVID-19 pandemic (2011-2018). Isolation of CD4+ T cells took place after about 9 days in culture. The sample consisted of CD4+ T cells from PBMCs, cultured in vitro. These receptors were obtained from a human donor in good health.

The V gene is TRBV5-1, the J gene TRBJ2-5; D gene unclear. V lost 0 bases, J lost 2 bases, and 11 bases lay in between. This CDR3 region has 15 residues. Germline-derived CDR1 and CDR2 are SGHRS and YFSETQ. The DNA for the CDR3 is TGCGCCAGCAGCTTGGTCGGCCAGAAACAAGAGACCCAGTACTTC. Protein sequence: CASSLVGQKQETQYF.

This clone was counted a few times. The V gene is TRBV5-4, the J gene TRBJ1-1; D remains ambiguous. This CDR3 has 13 residues. The germline V and J ends were trimmed by 1 base and 5 bases, with 9 bases remaining between them. CDR1 and CDR2 (germline): SGHNT, YYREEE (reference sequence). The CDR3 reads CASSLLEGTEAFF. The CDR3 coding sequence is TGTGCCAGCAGCTTGCTAGAAGGAACTGAAGCTTTCTTT.

The chain links TRBV13 to TRBJ2-5, with 7 bases identical to TRBD2. Germline V gives CDR1 PRHDT, CDR2 FYEKMQ (reference sequence). Unmatched junction bases numbered 15, after V lost 2 bases and J lost 0 bases. The CDR3 covers 19 residues. As DNA, the CDR3 is TGTGCCAGCAGCTTATGGGGCGGGAGACGCCCGTCGTACCAAGAGACCCAGTACTTC. Translation: CASSLWGGRRPSYQETQYF.